This T cell receptor beta chain emerged from a study of beta chain features in type 1 diabetes. Study outcomes and limitations: Shortening that was moderate but significant affected the TCRB CDR3s of Type 1 diabetes patients in all four CD4+ subsets. Still unanswered here is whether HLA type influences TCRB rearrangement.

Sorting of CD4+ naive, central memory, regulatory and stem cell-like memory cells was performed via CD45RO/CCR7/CD25/CD127/CD95/CD27. Each sorted fraction was over 95% pure. This clone was picked up a small number of times. The antigen remains unidentified. The isolated RNA, all of it, was reverse transcribed, so expressed TCRB transcripts were what got sequenced. The study sequenced naive, central memory and regulatory T cell samples to an average of about 3.8 million reads. Sequenced by immunoSEQ multiplex PCR; TCRdb stores in-frame clones only, minus some. Of around 300,000 clones listed, 15% were seen once; the top ten hold about 0.014%. This TCR came from a man aged 18 to 29 with type 1 diabetes. The sequenced sample consisted of naive CD4+ T cells from blood.

This CDR3 is CAYYRPGGARGEQFF. CDR3 DNA: TGTGCCTATTACCGACCGGGGGGCGCCCGGGGTGAGCAGTTCTTC. The gene calls are TRBV30 and TRBJ2-1; D possibly corresponds to TRBD2 (7 bases). V was trimmed by 7 bases and J by 9 bases, leaving 25 bases between them. The CDR3 sequence is 15 residues long. Germline-derived CDR1 and CDR2 are GTSNPN and SVGIG (reference sequence).